The 8 T cell receptor beta chains reported below all come from one sample, sequenced in a study of cytomegalovirus exposure and HLA in healthy donors. PCR primers comprised 60 Vbeta and 13 Jbeta primers. Assay: immunoSEQ multiplex PCR; the TCRdb copy retains only in-frame clones and omits some. Of 130,000 to 150,000 clones in the sample, around 80% were seen once. The sample consisted of PBMCs. These receptors came from a woman aged 45-65 years in good health and CMV-seropositive.

The chain links TRBV5-8 to TRBJ1-6; no firm D call. Trimming stripped 0 bases from V and 6 bases from J, with 4 bases between. The CDR3 is made up of 13 amino acids. Per germline, CDR1 SGHTS and CDR2 YDEGEE. The CDR3 DNA reads as TGTGCCAGCAGCTTGGCTGTTAATTCACCCCTCCACTTT. Translated: CASSLAVNSPLHF. Filled out from reference TRBV5-8 and TRBJ1-6, the complete variable domain reads EAGVTQSPTHLIKTRGQQATLRCSPISGHTSVYWYQQALGLGLQFLLWYDEGEERNRGNFPPRFSGRQFPNYSSELNVNALELEDSALYLCASSLAVNSPLHFGNGTRLTVT.

This chain joins TRBV6-6 and TRBJ1-1, with D hard to call. The CDR3 length is 11 residues. The V end was cut by 8 bases, the J end by 4 bases, with 8 bases between. CDR1 is MNHNY, CDR2 SVGAGI, per germline (reference sequence). The CDR3 bases are TGTGCCAGCTCTCCGGGCACTGAAGCTTTCTTT. It is translated as CASSPGTEAFF.

DNA for the CDR3: TGTGCCAGTAAGAAGGAGAGCTCCTACGAGCAGTACTTC. Protein sequence: CASKKESSYEQYF. The chain recombines TRBV19 with TRBJ2-7; unclear D gene. This CDR3 is built from 13 residues. V dropped 7 bases and J dropped 0 bases, with 10 bases sitting between them. Germline V CDR1 and CDR2: LNHDA, SQIVND (reference sequence).

This clone was observed a handful of times. The chain links TRBV28 to TRBJ2-5; TRBD1 matches at 9 bases. From germline, CDR1 is MDHEN and CDR2 SYDVKM. Losses at the gene ends were 2 bases for V and 5 bases for J; bases not matched to a gene: 9. The CDR3 extends over 16 amino acids. CDR3 sequence: CASSLGGQGVLETQYF. For the CDR3, the DNA is TGTGCCAGCAGTTTAGGGGGACAGGGTGTGTTGGAGACCCAGTACTTC.

Concerning this clone itself: No conserved phenylalanine or tryptophan is present at the end of the CDR3, so a read error is the likely explanation. The limits of the CDR3 on the DNA are not certain, so only TCRdb's listed CDR3 is given. The rearrangement links TRBV28 to TRBJ1-2; the table's TRBD1 call for D was not verified on the DNA. The germline V gene encodes CDR1 MDHEN and CDR2 SYDVKM. The CDR3 numbers 9 amino acids, ends counted. The CDR3 here is CASSQSALQ.

This clone was counted between two and nine times. The CDR3 region has the DNA TGCGCCAGCAGCTTTTCCGGGACTAGCAATAATGAGCAGTTCTTC. Protein: CASSFSGTSNNEQFF. This chain connects TRBV5-1 to TRBJ2-1; 9 bases are shared with TRBD2. V gave up 2 bases and J gave up 7 bases; unmatched junction bases: 7. Germline CDR1 SGHRS, CDR2 YFSETQ. The CDR3 covers 15 residues.

The rearrangement links TRBV7-6 to TRBJ1-2, with 8 bases that match TRBD1. After removal of 4 bases from V and 4 bases from J, the junction contained 11 bases not matched to a gene. Germline V gene sequence: CDR1 SGHVS, CDR2 FNYEAQ. This CDR3 is built from 16 residues. The CDR3 loop is CASSSATDRGGYGYTF. In nucleotides, the CDR3 is TGTGCCAGCAGCTCAGCTACCGACAGGGGAGGCTATGGCTACACCTTC.

The chain has TRBV4-1 and TRBJ2-1; 8 bases align to TRBD2. Germline values: CDR1 MGHRA, CDR2 YSYEKL. Germline trimming cut 3 bases from V and 8 bases from J; bases unmatched to any gene: 12. This CDR3 comprises 16 residues. The CDR3 DNA sequence: TGCGCCAGCAGCCAGGCCATTCGGGGGGGCCCTGATGAGCAGTTCTTC. It codes for CASSQAIRGGPDEQFF.